The T cell receptor (beta chain) under discussion was sequenced for a study of cytomegalovirus exposure and HLA in healthy donors. Regarding the study as a whole: The study listed some 160 cytomegalovirus-associated TCR beta chains.

The CDR3 contains 15 residues. Germline-derived CDR1 and CDR2 are SGHRS and YFSETQ. V lost 4 bases to trimming and J lost 3 bases; unmatched junction nucleotides: 8. Concerning this clone: Its specificity is not known.

In the PCR, 60 Vbeta and 13 Jbeta primers were used. Clones were sequenced by immunoSEQ multiplex PCR, and TCRdb holds only the in-frame ones, with some missing. The sample contains roughly 130,000 clones, 80% of which appear only once. Material: PBMCs. The chain has TRBV5-1 and TRBJ2-7; 9 bases map to TRBD2. The TCR originated in a man aged 35 to 55 in good health and CMV-seronegative. The DNA for the CDR3 is TGCGCCAGCAGCCCACAGGGACTAGCCGGCTACGAGCAGTACTTC. Amino acid sequence: CASSPQGLAGYEQYF. The whole variable domain, filled in from reference TRBV5-1 and TRBJ2-7, reads KAGVTQTPRYLIKTRGQQVTLSCSPISGHRSVSWYQQTPGQGLQFLFEYFSETQRNKGNFPGRFSGRQFSNSRSEMNVSTLELGDSALYLCASSPQGLAGYEQYFGPGTRLTVT.